This T cell receptor beta chain is from a study of post-analysis software for immune sequencing data. Across the whole study: There were relapsing-remitting, secondary progressive and progressive-relapsing multiple sclerosis among the disease courses included.

Study conclusions and caveats: Significantly lower normalized Chao1 diversity was found in patients with multiple sclerosis relative to controls. F-measure co-clustering was strong for batch-matched samples.

The TCR beta cDNA libraries contained unique molecular identifiers. Input populations of roughly 1 to 11 million T cells gave rise to hundreds of thousands of cDNA molecules. One entry per CDR3 protein results from TCRdb running MiXCR on the PCR reads. This table holds roughly 730,000 distinct CDR3 sequences, 25% to 30% found once. On this clonotype itself: Its specificity is not known.

The clonotype was recovered from a girl under 18 with multiple sclerosis. Source material: blood.

As DNA, the CDR3 is TGCAGTGCTAGTAGGACTAGCGGGAGCAGAGGCGATGAGCAGTTCTTC. It is translated as CSASRTSGSRGDEQFF. The chain couples TRBV20-1 to TRBJ2-1; TRBD2 matches at 13 bases. The CDR3 loop spans 16 amino acids. V trimming: 3 bases; J trimming: 8 bases; junction bases outside the gene matches: 10. The germline CDR1 and CDR2 sequences are DFQATT and SNEGSKA (reference sequence).